The next 12 T cell receptor beta chains were all read from a single sample in a study of regulatory T cells in long-lasting Graves disease. Arm-PCR of CDR3 regions and iRepertoire HTBI primers were used to build TCR beta libraries. TCRdb re-derived calls from the multiplex PCR reads in MiXCR, one entry per CDR3 protein. This sample has a few hundred thousand distinct CDR3 sequences, with roughly a fifth found just once. Time point defined: persistent/refractory GD, antithyroid drugs over 5 years with positive TRAb. From PBMCs, RNA was extracted and then used to make the TCR library. The sequencing here drew on peripheral blood mononuclear cells (PBMCs), taken when the disease was refractory, from a patient treated with antithyroid drugs. The receptor set was obtained from a female donor with Graves disease.

This clonotype was seen a few times. This sequence joins TRBV4-2 and TRBJ2-7, with 8 bases that match TRBD2. This CDR3 is 15 amino acids long. Germline-derived CDR1 and CDR2 are LGHNA and YNFKEQ. J lost 2 bases, V lost 0 bases, and 3 bases had no gene match. CDR3 sequence reads: CASSQDTGGPYEQYF. The CDR3 DNA is TGTGCCAGCAGCCAAGATACGGGAGGGCCCTACGAGCAGTACTTC.

There are many counts of this clonotype. This chain uses TRBV28 with TRBJ2-7; perhaps TRBD2 as D (6 bases). The CDR3 totals 14 residues. V was cut by 5 bases and J by 5 bases, with 16 bases left in between. Germline CDR1 is MDHEN and CDR2 is SYDVKM. The DNA for the CDR3 is TGTGCCAGCAGTATCGGGCAGGGAGGCCACGAGCAGTACTTC. This gives the protein CASSIGQGGHEQYF.

This sequence joins TRBV9 and TRBJ1-2, with 7 bases aligning to TRBD1. This CDR3 is built from 20 residues. In germline, CDR1 is SGDLS, CDR2 YYNGEE. V shed 3 bases, J shed 6 bases, and the junction held 26 bases outside the gene matches. The CDR3 region is CASSETLGALGQPFFDGYTF. In DNA, the CDR3 is TGTGCCAGCAGCGAAACCTTGGGGGCTCTGGGACAGCCCTTCTTCGATGGCTACACCTTC.

This clonotype occurred a few times. The CDR3 reads CAISDVGEGHEQYF. CDR3 nucleotides: TGTGCCATCAGTGATGTGGGGGAAGGACACGAGCAGTACTTC. J is TRBJ2-7 and V is TRBV10-3; TRBD1 or TRBD2 may be the D gene (5 bases each). V lost 3 bases, J lost 5 bases, and 14 bases lay in between. This CDR3 spans 14 amino acids. Germline V gene lookup returns CDR1 ENHRY and CDR2 SYGVKD.

In this sample, this clonotype turned up a few times. The rearrangement uses TRBV20-1 and TRBJ2-7; D is perhaps TRBD2 (6 bases). The CDR3 covers 11 residues. CDR1 is DFQATT and CDR2 is SNEGSKA in the germline V gene (reference sequence). V gave up 5 bases and J gave up 3 bases, with 8 bases separating them. CDR3: CSAQEGYEQYF. The CDR3 region has the DNA TGCAGTGCTCAGGAGGGCTACGAGCAGTACTTC.

This clonotype has only a few counts. A clone one base away is much larger, so this may be a read error. The chain combines TRBV24-1 with TRBJ1-2; 9 bases are shared with TRBD1. The CDR3 runs 14 residues. Germline CDR1 reads KGHDR; CDR2 reads SFDVKD. The CDR3 loop reads CATSETGGGDGHTF. CDR3 nucleotides: TGTGCCACCAGTGAAACAGGGGGCGGCGATGGCCACACCTTC.

This clonotype was seen ten or more times. The chain links TRBV28 to TRBJ2-7; 7 bases are shared with TRBD1. The CDR3 consists of 15 residues. J was trimmed by 2 bases and V by 3 bases; bases with no gene match: 7. Germline loops: CDR1 MDHEN, CDR2 SYDVKM. The CDR3 DNA sequence: TGTGCCAGCAGTTTGGCCCGGGACAGAGCCTACGAGCAGTACTTC. Translating it yields CASSLARDRAYEQYF.

The chain joins TRBV5-5 to TRBJ1-5, with a possible D match to TRBD1 (6 bases). Looked up from germline, CDR1 is SGHKS and CDR2 is YYEKEE (reference sequence). The V and J ends lost 4 bases and 6 bases respectively, with 20 bases between them. The CDR3 is made up of 16 amino acids. CDR3 region: CASSARQVGVGQPQHF. CDR3 DNA sequence: TGTGCCAGCAGCGCAAGACAGGTCGGAGTGGGTCAGCCCCAGCATTTT.

This clonotype was observed a handful of times. The V and J genes are TRBV9 and TRBJ1-4, with D uncertain. V gave up 0 bases and J gave up 5 bases, with 5 bases separating them. The germline CDR1 and CDR2 sequences are SGDLS and YYNGEE. The length of the CDR3 is 13 residues. This chain's CDR3 is CASSVDQNEKLFF. As DNA, the CDR3 is TGTGCCAGCAGCGTAGATCAGAATGAAAAACTGTTTTTT.

This clonotype was recorded at least ten times. The rearrangement joins TRBV27 to TRBJ2-2; D may be TRBD1 (6 bases). The ends were cut back, 6 bases at V and 6 bases at J, with 20 bases in the middle. The CDR3 totals 16 residues. Germline values: CDR1 MNHEY, CDR2 SMNVEV (reference sequence). The CDR3 DNA follows: TGTGCCAGCAGATTACGGGCAGGGGCGATCGCCGGGGAGCTGTTTTTT. Residues: CASRLRAGAIAGELFF.

The V call is TRBV11-2, the J call TRBJ2-3, with 9 bases lining up with TRBD2. Germline trimming cut 6 bases from V and 5 bases from J; bases unmatched to any gene: 12. This CDR3 region has 16 residues. The V gene's germline CDR1 is SGHAT and CDR2 FQNNGV. CDR3 in amino acids: CASSEILAGEEDTQYF. As DNA, the CDR3 is TGTGCCAGCAGTGAGATCTTAGCGGGAGAAGAAGATACGCAGTATTTT. The whole variable domain, remainder taken from reference TRBV11-2 and TRBJ2-3, is EAGVAQSPRYKIIEKRQSVAFWCNPISGHATLYWYQQILGQGPKLLIQFQNNGVVDDSQLPKDRFSAERLKGVDSTLKIQPAKLEDSAVYLCASSEILAGEEDTQYFGPGTRLTVL.

This chain connects TRBV20-1 to TRBJ1-6, with D possibly matching TRBD1 (6 bases). Germline-derived CDR1 and CDR2 are DFQATT and SNEGSKA (reference sequence). This CDR3 region has 16 residues. Trimming took off 3 bases at V and 2 bases at J, with 14 bases between the two ends. In DNA, the CDR3 is TGCAGTGCTAGGGGGGCAACAGAGCCCTATAATTCACCCCTCCACTTT. It codes for CSARGATEPYNSPLHF.